These 29 T cell receptor beta chains were all obtained from the same sample, sequenced in a study of breast tumors, draining lymph nodes, adjacent tissues. From the multiplex PCR reads, TCRdb called clonotypes with MiXCR, one entry per CDR3 protein. The sample records under 30,000 distinct CDR3 sequences, about 24% being singletons. The sequencing sample was made of breast tumor tissue. These TCRs come from a female donor with breast cancer. Some clones in this sample may be carry-over from other donors' samples.

This clonotype has a single count. A clone one base away is much larger, so this may be a read error. The chain is built from TRBV6-1 and TRBJ2-1; TRBD2 matches at 7 bases. The CDR3 has 15 amino acids. Germline V gene sequence: CDR1 MNHNS, CDR2 SASEGT. CDR3 loop: CASSVSSGDYNEQSF. DNA of the CDR3: TGTGCCAGCAGTGTGTCTAGCGGAGACTACAATGAGCAGTCCTTC.

This clonotype came up a few times. This chain links TRBV28 with TRBJ2-7; 9 positions agree with TRBD2. Germline CDR1 MDHEN, CDR2 SYDVKM. J gave up 4 bases and V 4 bases, and 11 bases lay outside the gene matches. The CDR3 is 16 residues long. CDR3: CASSWTARTSVYEQYF. CDR3 DNA: TGTGCCAGCAGTTGGACCGCTCGGACTAGCGTATACGAGCAGTACTTC.

This clonotype has at least ten counts. J is TRBJ2-7 and V is TRBV30; tentatively, D is TRBD1 (5 bases). Germline CDR1 GTSNPN, CDR2 SVGIG (reference sequence). V lost 5 bases to trimming and J lost 3 bases, with 8 bases between them. The CDR3 covers 11 residues. This chain's CDR3 is CAWATGYEQYF. The CDR3 DNA reads as TGTGCCTGGGCAACAGGCTACGAGCAGTACTTC.

This clonotype occurred many times. The chain links TRBV5-6 to TRBJ1-2; the D gene is possibly TRBD1 (5 bases). The CDR3 extends over 14 amino acids. The V gene lost 2 bases and the J gene lost 7 bases, with 15 bases spanning the gap. Looked up from germline, CDR1 is SGHDT and CDR2 is YYEEEE. The CDR3 nucleotides read TGTGCCAGCAGCTTCGTTGAGGGTGGGGCTGGCTACACCTTC. This codes for CASSFVEGGAGYTF.

This clonotype was found once. This could be a read error, since a much larger clone is one nucleotide away. The chain links TRBV6-1 to TRBJ2-1; possible D gene TRBD2, 6 bases. CDR1 and CDR2 from the germline V gene are MNHNS and SASEGT. V lost 8 bases to trimming and J lost 0 bases, with 14 bases between them. This CDR3 spans 15 amino acids. In nucleotides, the CDR3 is TGTGCCAGCGGGGTGACGGGAGTCTCCTACAATGAGCAGTTCTTC. Translated: CASGVTGVSYNEQFF.

The table lists this clonotype with many counts. The V call is TRBV20-1, the J call TRBJ2-2, with D perhaps TRBD2 (7 bases). The germline V gene encodes CDR1 DFQATT and CDR2 SNEGSKA (reference sequence). The CDR3 runs to 15 residues. Trimming removed 3 bases at V and 5 bases at J, with 16 bases between. As DNA, the CDR3 is TGCAGTGCTAGTCCCTTCGGGGGGCTAACCGGGGAGCTGTTTTTT. Translated: CSASPFGGLTGELFF.

This clonotype has ten or more counts. The chain links TRBV2 to TRBJ2-1, with D possibly TRBD2 on 5 matching bases. The germline V gene has CDR1 SNHLY and CDR2 FYNNEI. V was clipped by 8 bases and J by 0 bases, with 14 bases between them. This CDR3 spans 15 amino acids. CDR3 DNA: TGTGCCAGCCCCGAGACTGGGAGCTCCTACAATGAGCAGTTCTTC. This translates into CASPETGSSYNEQFF. The variable domain in full, completed from reference TRBV2 and TRBJ2-1, reads EPEVTQTPSHQVTQMGQEVILRCVPISNHLYFYWYRQILGQKVEFLVSFYNNEISEKSEIFDDQFSVERPDGSNFTLKIRSTKLEDSAMYFCASPETGSSYNEQFFGPGTRLTVL.

This clonotype occurred many times. This rearrangement joins TRBV2 to TRBJ2-2, with D unresolved. CDR3 length: 13 amino acids. V shed 5 bases and J shed 4 bases, with 8 bases lying between them. CDR1 SNHLY and CDR2 FYNNEI come from the germline V gene. Here the CDR3 reads CASSPRITGELFF. CDR3 nucleotides: TGTGCCAGCAGTCCCCGGATCACCGGGGAGCTGTTTTTT. Full variable domain (missing parts from reference TRBV2 and TRBJ2-2): EPEVTQTPSHQVTQMGQEVILRCVPISNHLYFYWYRQILGQKVEFLVSFYNNEISEKSEIFDDQFSVERPDGSNFTLKIRSTKLEDSAMYFCASSPRITGELFFGEGSRLTVL.

This clonotype was observed many times. V and J are TRBV5-6 and TRBJ2-7; TRBD1 matches 7 bases. This CDR3 contains 13 residues. J lost 7 bases, V lost 4 bases, and 8 bases had no gene match. CDR1 and CDR2 (germline): SGHDT, YYEEEE. CDR3 protein: CASSPTGFGEQYF. The DNA of the CDR3 is TGTGCCAGCAGCCCGACAGGGTTTGGTGAGCAGTACTTC.

The sample holds many counts of this clonotype. J is TRBJ2-3 and V is TRBV25-1, with 10 bases aligning to TRBD2. The CDR3 is 19 residues long. V gave up 1 base and J gave up 0 bases; unmatched junction bases: 10. Germline loops: CDR1 MGHDK, CDR2 SYGVNS. The CDR3 protein is CASSESRSSGRTSTDTQYF. CDR3 in DNA: TGTGCCAGCAGTGAATCTCGCTCTAGCGGGAGAACGAGCACAGATACGCAGTATTTT.

This clonotype was detected ten times or more. The rearrangement links TRBV6-1 to TRBJ2-1; 8 bases fit TRBD2. The CDR3 is 15 residues long. V trimming: 3 bases; J trimming: 5 bases; junction bases outside the gene matches: 6. The germline V gene has CDR1 MNHNS and CDR2 SASEGT. The CDR3 region is CASSEREAWNNEQFF. The DNA for the CDR3 is TGTGCCAGCAGTGAGCGGGAGGCCTGGAACAATGAGCAGTTCTTC.

By its share, this clonotype is medium-sized. The rearrangement links TRBV20-1 to TRBJ2-7; 14 bases line up with TRBD2. The ends lost 4 bases at V and 7 bases at J; junction bases unmatched: 9. Per the germline V gene, CDR1 is DFQATT and CDR2 is SNEGSKA (reference sequence). The CDR3 runs to 15 residues. The CDR3, as DNA: TGCAGTGCTAATCGACTAGCGGGAGGGCCGGGAGAGCAGTACTTC. Its translation: CSANRLAGGPGEQYF.

This clonotype has a count of ten or more. The gene calls are TRBV6-1 and TRBJ2-7, with D tentatively TRBD2 (6 bases). The CDR3 runs to 15 residues. Germline assignment: CDR1 MNHNS and CDR2 SASEGT. V shed 4 bases and J shed 4 bases, with 17 bases lying between them. In DNA, the CDR3 is TGTGCCAGCAGTGCGGGTAGCGGTGAATCATACGAGCAGTACTTC. Translating it yields CASSAGSGESYEQYF.

This clonotype was seen many times. V gene TRBV20-1 combines with J gene TRBJ2-1; 9 bases are a match to TRBD2. The CDR3 is made up of 16 amino acids. Per germline, CDR1 DFQATT and CDR2 SNEGSKA (reference sequence). Trimming took 0 bases from V and 4 from J; bases not matched to a gene: 7. CDR3 bases: TGCAGTGCTAGAGATCGTAGACTAGCGGTGTACAATGAGCAGTTCTTC. Its protein product is CSARDRRLAVYNEQFF.

This clonotype was picked up many times. This sequence joins TRBV20-1 and TRBJ2-3; TRBD1 is a possible D gene (5 bases). Germline assignment: CDR1 DFQATT and CDR2 SNEGSKA (reference sequence). V was shortened by 2 bases and J by 4 bases, with 13 bases between the two germline ends. The CDR3 is 14 residues long. CDR3 residues: CSARTAGFADTQYF. The CDR3 DNA reads as TGCAGTGCTAGAACGGCAGGGTTTGCAGATACGCAGTATTTT.

In its sample, this clonotype was seen many times. The chain combines TRBV3-1 with TRBJ2-1; the D is unclear. The CDR3 consists of 15 residues. The V gene lost 0 bases and the J gene lost 4 bases, with 10 bases spanning the gap. Per germline, CDR1 LGHDT and CDR2 YNNKEL (reference sequence). This CDR3 reads CASSQEDGSYNEQFF. CDR3 sequence (DNA): TGTGCCAGCAGCCAAGAAGACGGATCATACAATGAGCAGTTCTTC.

This clonotype was seen ten or more times. V gene TRBV5-8 combines with J gene TRBJ2-7, with 12 bases fitting TRBD1. Germline values: CDR1 SGHTS, CDR2 YDEGEE. Losses at the gene ends were 0 bases for V and 3 bases for J; bases not matched to a gene: 7. This CDR3 contains 17 residues. The CDR3 sequence: CASSLASGTGGFYEQYF. CDR3 coding DNA: TGTGCCAGCAGCTTGGCCTCAGGGACAGGGGGCTTCTACGAGCAGTACTTC.

This clonotype was counted many times. This chain's CDR3 is CASSSPTGQETQYF. DNA of the CDR3: TGTGCCAGCAGCTCCCCGACAGGGCAAGAGACCCAGTACTTC. The chain couples TRBV7-2 to TRBJ2-5; TRBD1 matches at 7 bases. CDR3 length equals 14 residues. V lost 4 bases, J lost 2 bases, and 4 bases stayed unmatched. Germline CDR1 is SGHTA and CDR2 is FQGNSA.

The table lists this clonotype with many counts. The chain joins TRBV6-1 to TRBJ1-5; D uncertain. The CDR3 consists of 13 residues. Trimming cost V 1 base and J 7 bases, with 8 bases left between them. Germline V CDR1 and CDR2: MNHNS, SASEGT. CDR3 bases: TGTGCCAGCAGTGAAGATCTTGTACAGCCCCAGCATTTT. Encoded protein: CASSEDLVQPQHF.

This clonotype has just one count. The CDR3 sequence is CSARDLRDSYEQYF. The CDR3 nucleotides read TGCAGTGCTAGAGATTTACGGGACAGCTACGAGCAGTACTTC. The V and J genes are TRBV20-1 and TRBJ2-7, with 7 bases identical to TRBD1. From germline, CDR1 is DFQATT and CDR2 SNEGSKA (reference sequence). The CDR3 extends over 14 amino acids. V shed 0 bases, J shed 3 bases, and the junction held 5 bases outside the gene matches.

This clonotype was counted many times. The V and J genes are TRBV18 and TRBJ1-2; D gene uncertain. V was trimmed by 3 bases and J by 2 bases, leaving 13 bases between them. Germline V gene lookup returns CDR1 KGHSH and CDR2 LQKENI. The CDR3 loop spans 15 amino acids. In DNA form, the CDR3 reads TGTGCCAGCTCACCTTCTGACGGGAGAAACTATGGCTACACCTTC. As protein: CASSPSDGRNYGYTF. Using reference TRBV18 and TRBJ1-2 for the parts outside the CDR3, the full variable domain is NAGVMQNPRHLVRRRGQEARLRCSPMKGHSHVYWYRQLPEEGLKFMVYLQKENIIDESGMPKERFSAEFPKEGPSILRIQQVVRGDSAAYFCASSPSDGRNYGYTFGSGTRLTVV.

At least ten counts were recorded for this clonotype. In nucleotides, the CDR3 is TGTGCCAGCAGTCCGGGGGGGACTGACTACTACGAGCAGTACTTC. Encoded protein: CASSPGGTDYYEQYF. The genes are TRBV6-5 and TRBJ2-7, with TRBD2 identical over 8 bases. This CDR3 is built from 15 residues. Trimming removed 5 bases from V and 3 bases from J; junction bases left unmatched: 9. Germline CDR1 reads MNHEY; CDR2 reads SVGAGI.

This clonotype was found many times. The gene calls are TRBV20-1 and TRBJ2-7, with 7 nucleotides matching TRBD2. This CDR3 is 14 amino acids long. Germline V gene sequence: CDR1 DFQATT, CDR2 SNEGSKA (reference sequence). V was clipped by 1 base and J by 7 bases; unmatched bases: 10. The CDR3, as DNA: TGCAGTGCTAGAGGGGTGGGAGGGCCGGGGGAGCAGTACTTC. Encoded protein: CSARGVGGPGEQYF.

This CDR3 reads CSVAGGDEKLFF. The CDR3 bases are TGCAGCGTAGCAGGGGGGGATGAAAAACTGTTTTTT. The chain employs TRBV29-1 and TRBJ1-4; 7 bases are a match to TRBD1. The CDR3 consists of 12 residues. The germline gives CDR1 SQVTM, CDR2 ANQGSEA. V trimming: 6 bases; J trimming: 6 bases; junction bases outside the gene matches: 4.

Comment on this clonotype: A much more abundant neighbour one base away suggests this may be a read error. The rearrangement uses TRBV15 and TRBJ2-4, with D possibly being TRBD2 (6 bases). This CDR3 has 18 amino acids. Germline CDR1 is LNHNV and CDR2 is YYDKDF (reference sequence). The CDR3 DNA follows: TGTGCCACCAGCGGAGATTCCGGGAGCATAATAGCCAAAAACATTCAGTACTTC. Its translation: CATSGDSGSIIAKNIQYF.

Notes on this clonotype: A much more abundant neighbour one base away suggests this may be a read error. V gene TRBV30 combines with J gene TRBJ2-3, with a weak D call TRBD2 (6 bases). Germline V gene sequence: CDR1 GTSNPN, CDR2 SVGIG (reference sequence). Trimming removed 5 bases at V and 2 bases at J, with 20 bases between. The CDR3 totals 16 residues. The CDR3 DNA reads as TGTGCCTGGTCCCGGGACGGGGGACCAGCCACAGATACGCAGTATTTT. It encodes CAWSRDGGPATDTQYF.

This clonotype was seen many times. The CDR3 here is CATSGQGGGELFF. The DNA of the CDR3 is TGTGCCACCTCGGGGCAGGGTGGCGGGGAGCTGTTTTTT. The chain carries TRBV9 and TRBJ2-2, with D perhaps being TRBD1 or TRBD2 (5 bases each). Trimming pared 9 bases from V and 7 bases from J, leaving 16 bases between. Per germline, CDR1 SGDLS and CDR2 YYNGEE. This CDR3 is built from 13 residues.

This clonotype was observed many times. This sequence joins TRBV25-1 and TRBJ2-7, with 7 bases matching TRBD1. CDR1 MGHDK and CDR2 SYGVNS come from the germline V gene. V lost 7 bases, J lost 3 bases, and 15 bases stayed unmatched. The CDR3 length is 16 residues. CDR3 loop: CASTQIGTVFDYEQYF. CDR3 nucleotide sequence: TGTGCCAGCACTCAGATCGGGACAGTTTTTGACTACGAGCAGTACTTC.

This clonotype showed up many times. The chain employs TRBV30 and TRBJ2-7; D gene ambiguous. The germline CDR1 and CDR2 sequences are GTSNPN and SVGIG (reference sequence). Trimming cost V 1 base and J 4 bases, with 11 bases left between them. The CDR3 length is 13 residues. CDR3 in amino acids: CAWSGLLIYEQYF. Here the CDR3 DNA reads TGTGCCTGGAGTGGCCTATTAATTTACGAGCAGTACTTC.